This T cell receptor (beta chain) was observed in a study of control samples from healthy donors and cancer patients. CDR1 and CDR2 (germline): MDHEN, SYDVKM. V was shortened by 2 bases and J by 6 bases, with 14 bases between the two germline ends. The CDR3 consists of 15 residues. The data were produced by immunoSEQ multiplex PCR, yet TCRdb's version contains in-frame clones alone and is incomplete. The table has 150,000 or so clones, approximately 86% seen once. V and J are TRBV28 and TRBJ2-1; D gene unclear. The sample was blood. This receptor was taken from a man younger than 30 in good health. The CDR3, as DNA: TGTGCCAGCAGTTTAAGGCCTAACGAGGCCAATGAGCAGTTCTTC. Its translation: CASSLRPNEANEQFF.